This T cell receptor beta chain originates from a study of Tregs in tolerant kidney transplant recipients. Whole-study results and caveats: Tolerant patients' donor-specific Tregs expanded beyond overall Tregs, suggesting antigen-driven growth. Changing PCR primers prevented nucleotide comparison between some patients' samples.

The CDR3 is 14 amino acids. Germline values: CDR1 MDHEN, CDR2 SYDVKM. Trimming left V 5 bases short and J 2 bases short, with 12 bases between. Repertoires were generated with immunoSEQ multiplex PCR, while TCRdb's copy carries only in-frame clones and drops some. This table has about 110,000 clones, around 87% appearing once. Thawed PBMCs were FACS-sorted into unstimulated CD4+CD25+CD127- regulatory T cells, CD4+CD25- non-regulatory cells, CD4 and CD8 cells. Remarks on this clone: Its antigen is not known.

V and J are TRBV28 and TRBJ1-2, with unresolved D. This sequence was found in a human donor who received a combined kidney and bone marrow transplant. This material consisted of CD4+ T cells from blood, taken before the transplant. The CDR3 region has the DNA TGTGCCAGCAGTGCCCCCCCGAGAAACTATGGCTACACCTTC. Protein: CASSAPPRNYGYTF.